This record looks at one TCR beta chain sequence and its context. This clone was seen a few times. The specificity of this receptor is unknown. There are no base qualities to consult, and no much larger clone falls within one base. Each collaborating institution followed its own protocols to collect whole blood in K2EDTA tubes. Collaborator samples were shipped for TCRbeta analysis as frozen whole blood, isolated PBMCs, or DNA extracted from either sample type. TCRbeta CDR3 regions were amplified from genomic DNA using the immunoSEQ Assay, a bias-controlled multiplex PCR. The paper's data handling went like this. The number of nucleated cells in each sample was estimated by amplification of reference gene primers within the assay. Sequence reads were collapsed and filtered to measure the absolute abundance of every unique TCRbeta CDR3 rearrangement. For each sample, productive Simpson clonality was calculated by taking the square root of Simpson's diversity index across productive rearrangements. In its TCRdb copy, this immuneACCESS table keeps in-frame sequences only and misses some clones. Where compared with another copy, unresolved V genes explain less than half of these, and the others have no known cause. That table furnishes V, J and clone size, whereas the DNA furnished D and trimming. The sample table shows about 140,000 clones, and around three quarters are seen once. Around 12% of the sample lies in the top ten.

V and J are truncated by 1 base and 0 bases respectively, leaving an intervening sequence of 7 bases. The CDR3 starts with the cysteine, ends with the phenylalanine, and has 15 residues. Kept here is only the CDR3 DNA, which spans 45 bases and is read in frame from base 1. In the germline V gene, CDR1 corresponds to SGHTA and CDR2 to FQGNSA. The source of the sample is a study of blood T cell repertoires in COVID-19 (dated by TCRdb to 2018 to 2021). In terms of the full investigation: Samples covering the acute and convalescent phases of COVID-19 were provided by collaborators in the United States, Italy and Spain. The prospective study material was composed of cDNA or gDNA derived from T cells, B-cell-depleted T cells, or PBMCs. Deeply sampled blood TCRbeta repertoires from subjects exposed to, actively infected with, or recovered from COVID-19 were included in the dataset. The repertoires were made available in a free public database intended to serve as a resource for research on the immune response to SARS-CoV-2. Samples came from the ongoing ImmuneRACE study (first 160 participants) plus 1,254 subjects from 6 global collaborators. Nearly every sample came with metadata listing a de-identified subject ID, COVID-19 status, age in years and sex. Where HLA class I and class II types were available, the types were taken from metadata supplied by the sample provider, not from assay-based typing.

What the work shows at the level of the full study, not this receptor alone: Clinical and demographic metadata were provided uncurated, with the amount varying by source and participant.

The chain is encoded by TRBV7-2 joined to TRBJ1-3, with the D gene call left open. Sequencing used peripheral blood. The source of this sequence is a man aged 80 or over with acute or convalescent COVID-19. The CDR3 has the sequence CASSLDWSSGNTIYF. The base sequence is TGTGCCAGCAGCTTAGACTGGAGCTCTGGAAACACCATATATTTT.